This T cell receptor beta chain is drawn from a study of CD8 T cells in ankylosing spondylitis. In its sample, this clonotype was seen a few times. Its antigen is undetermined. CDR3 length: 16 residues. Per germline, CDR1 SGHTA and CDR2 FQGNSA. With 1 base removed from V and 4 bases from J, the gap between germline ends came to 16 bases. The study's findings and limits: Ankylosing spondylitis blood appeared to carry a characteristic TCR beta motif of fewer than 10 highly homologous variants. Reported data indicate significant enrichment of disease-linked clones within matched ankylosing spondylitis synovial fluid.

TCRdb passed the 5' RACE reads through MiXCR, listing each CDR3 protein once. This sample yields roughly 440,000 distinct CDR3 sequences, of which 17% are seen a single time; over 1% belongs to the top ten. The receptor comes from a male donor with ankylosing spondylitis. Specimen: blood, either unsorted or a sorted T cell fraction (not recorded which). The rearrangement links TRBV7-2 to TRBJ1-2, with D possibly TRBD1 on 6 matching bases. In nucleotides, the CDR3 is TGTGCCAGCAGCTTAGGAGGGGGACACGGCCTCTATGGCTACACCTTC. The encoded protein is CASSLGGGHGLYGYTF.